One T cell receptor beta chain is described in this entry. This specimen belongs to a study of Ad26.COV2.S vaccination and SARS-CoV-2 variants. Treatment defined: roughly 20 received Ad26.COV2.S at low or high dose, single or two shots; roughly five received placebo; per-sample allocation not given. The investigators took samples on day 63 after the first vaccine or placebo injection. The CDR3 has 13 residues. Trimming pared 2 bases from V and 8 bases from J, leaving 7 bases between. CDR1 is MNHEY and CDR2 is SMNVEV in the germline V gene (reference sequence). Assay: immunoSEQ multiplex PCR; the TCRdb copy retains only in-frame clones and omits some. Of 350,000 to 500,000 clones listed, 90% are singletons.

The rearrangement uses TRBV27 and TRBJ1-6, with a possible D match to TRBD1 (5 bases). This sequence originates from a person between 18 and 65 years old who received the Ad26.COV2.S COVID-19 vaccine or a placebo. Specimen: peripheral blood, collected in a trial of Ad26.COV2.S vaccine versus placebo. The CDR3 here is CASSLRGYSPLHF. The CDR3 DNA reads as TGTGCCAGCAGTTTAAGGGGCTATTCACCCCTCCACTTT.